These 29 T cell receptor beta chains were all obtained from the same sample, sequenced in a study of control samples from healthy donors and cancer patients (dated by TCRdb to 2018 to 2020). Libraries were made using the immunoSEQ multiplex PCR assay. TCRdb mirrors the immuneACCESS table, restricted to in-frame sequences. Some clones are absent from its copies; in checked studies, under half trace to an unresolved V gene, and the reason for the others is unknown. For this sample there are about 230,000 clones; more than 65% appear just once. Roughly 14% of the sample comes from the top ten. Source material: PBMCs. These receptors were collected from a woman aged 55-70 years with lung cancer.

With regard to this clone: Other DNA variants within this sample encode the same CDR3. This chain joins TRBV9 and TRBJ1-1, with D unclear. V lost 0 bases to trimming and J lost 1 base, with 10 bases between them. The CDR3 covers 15 residues. The germline V gene has CDR1 SGDLS and CDR2 YYNGEE. The CDR3 region is CASSVEGRPNTEAFF. In nucleotides, the CDR3 is TGTGCCAGCAGCGTAGAAGGGAGGCCGAACACTGAAGCTTTCTTT. The variable domain in full, with the rest retrieved from reference TRBV9 and TRBJ1-1, is DSGVTQTPKHLITATGQRVTLRCSPRSGDLSVYWYQQSLDQGLQFLIQYYNGEERAKGNILERFSAQQFPDLHSELNLSSLELGDSALYFCASSVEGRPNTEAFFGQGTRLTVV.

J is TRBJ2-6 and V is TRBV5-6; D not resolved. The CDR3 has 17 residues. The germline gives CDR1 SGHDT, CDR2 YYEEEE. Trimming removed 0 bases at V and 2 bases at J, with 12 bases between. This CDR3 is CASSLVVSGAGANVLTF. CDR3 nucleotide sequence: TGTGCCAGCAGCTTGGTCGTGTCTGGGGCTGGGGCCAACGTCCTGACTTTC.

The chain joins TRBV3-1 (or the pseudogene TRBV3-2) to TRBJ1-2, with D maybe TRBD1 (6 bases). With 3 bases removed from V and 9 bases from J, the gap between germline ends came to 17 bases. The CDR3 has 14 amino acids. From germline, CDR1 is LGHDT and CDR2 YNNKEL (reference sequence). The CDR3 is CASSHARGAGSYTF. The CDR3 region has the DNA TGTGCCAGCAGCCACGCCCGGGGGGCTGGAAGCTACACCTTC.

This chain uses TRBV3-1 (or the pseudogene TRBV3-2) with TRBJ1-1; D might be TRBD1 (5 bases). The V gene's germline CDR1 is LGHDT and CDR2 YNNKEL (reference sequence). The CDR3 sequence is 12 residues long. Trimming shortened V by 0 bases and J by 11 bases, and 10 bases separated the two germline ends. Written as DNA, the CDR3 is TGTGCCAGCAGCCAAGAAGGGGAGCGCGCTTTCTTT. Protein sequence: CASSQEGERAFF.

The chain carries TRBV5-4 and TRBJ1-1; a possible D gene is TRBD1 (5 bases). The CDR3 is 16 residues long. CDR1 and CDR2 from the germline V gene are SGHNT and YYREEE (reference sequence). V was shortened by 4 bases and J by 6 bases, with 22 bases between the two germline ends. CDR3 DNA sequence: TGTGCCAGCAGCCCTCCCCGCGGGGGTGGAATTGCTGAAGCTTTCTTT. This codes for CASSPPRGGGIAEAFF. Full variable domain (rest looked up from reference TRBV5-4 and TRBJ1-1): ETGVTQSPTHLIKTRGQQVTLRCSSQSGHNTVSWYQQALGQGPQFIFQYYREEENGRGNFPPRFSGLQFPNYSSELNVNALELDDSALYLCASSPPRGGGIAEAFFGQGTRLTVV.

The chain combines TRBV9 with TRBJ2-4, with a tentative D call TRBD1 (9 bases). Germline lookup yields CDR1 SGDLS and CDR2 YYNGEE. Trimming stripped 0 bases from V and 9 bases from J, with 28 bases between. The CDR3 consists of 19 residues. The CDR3 spells CASSVEGQGSGGGPAIQYF. For the CDR3, the DNA is TGTGCCAGCAGCGTAGAGGGACAGGGTAGCGGCGGGGGGCCCGCCATTCAGTACTTC.

V and J are TRBV5-1 and TRBJ2-1, with D hard to call. V gave up 0 bases and J gave up 6 bases, with 7 bases separating them. The CDR3 covers 13 residues. Per the germline V gene, CDR1 is SGHRS and CDR2 is YFSETQ. CDR3 sequence: CASSLVSSNEQFF. In DNA form, the CDR3 reads TGCGCCAGCAGCTTGGTCTCTAGCAATGAGCAGTTCTTC.

The V and J genes are TRBV11-2 and TRBJ2-1; 16 bases align to TRBD2. The CDR3 covers 16 residues. J lost 4 bases, V lost 5 bases, and 2 bases had no gene match. Germline CDR1 reads SGHAT; CDR2 reads FQNNGV. The chain's CDR3 is CASSPGLAGGYNEQFF. In DNA form, the CDR3 reads TGTGCCAGCAGCCCGGGACTAGCGGGGGGGTACAATGAGCAGTTCTTC. Filled out from reference TRBV11-2 and TRBJ2-1, the complete variable domain reads EAGVAQSPRYKIIEKRQSVAFWCNPISGHATLYWYQQILGQGPKLLIQFQNNGVVDDSQLPKDRFSAERLKGVDSTLKIQPAKLEDSAVYLCASSPGLAGGYNEQFFGPGTRLTVL.

The V gene is TRBV5-4, the J gene TRBJ1-2, with D unclear. The CDR3 is 14 amino acids. The germline V gene encodes CDR1 SGHNT and CDR2 YYREEE (reference sequence). V was shortened by 9 bases and J by 7 bases, with 22 bases between the two germline ends. CDR3 sequence (DNA): TGTGCCACCATGGGTCGATGGAATGGGTTTGGCTACACCTTC. Protein product: CATMGRWNGFGYTF.

J is TRBJ2-7 and V is TRBV7-8; D unclear. Germline CDR1 and CDR2: SGHVS and FQNEAQ. CDR3 length equals 14 residues. The germline V and J ends were trimmed by 1 base and 5 bases, with 12 bases remaining between them. The CDR3 bases are TGTGCCAGCAGCTTAGGCCTCCCATCGGACGAGCAGTACTTC. It yields the protein CASSLGLPSDEQYF.

This chain connects TRBV18 to TRBJ2-1; D perhaps matches TRBD2 (6 bases). The CDR3 is 15 residues long. The germline V gene encodes CDR1 KGHSH and CDR2 LQKENI. V lost 7 bases to trimming and J lost 0 bases, with 13 bases between them. CDR3 sequence: CASFRDWSSYNEQFF. The CDR3 DNA reads TGTGCCAGCTTTCGGGACTGGAGCTCCTACAATGAGCAGTTCTTC.

The J gene is TRBJ2-5, the V gene TRBV20-1, with D hard to call. The CDR3 runs to 13 residues. Trimming stripped 3 bases from V and 1 base from J, with 9 bases between. The germline gives CDR1 DFQATT, CDR2 SNEGSKA (reference sequence). The CDR3 protein is CSASPPFQETQYF. The CDR3 DNA follows: TGCAGTGCTAGTCCACCTTTCCAAGAGACCCAGTACTTC.

Only one count was recorded for this clone. V is TRBV5-1 and J is TRBJ1-2, with D perhaps matching TRBD1 (5 bases). Germline CDR1 SGHRS, CDR2 YFSETQ. This CDR3 spans 14 amino acids. Deletions cut 1 base from V and 8 bases from J, with 15 bases between. The DNA of the CDR3 is TGCGCCAGCAGCTTGATGGGGGATCGAGAGGGCTACACCTTC. It encodes CASSLMGDREGYTF. Full variable domain (remainder filled in from reference TRBV5-1 and TRBJ1-2): KAGVTQTPRYLIKTRGQQVTLSCSPISGHRSVSWYQQTPGQGLQFLFEYFSETQRNKGNFPGRFSGRQFSNSRSEMNVSTLELGDSALYLCASSLMGDREGYTFGSGTRLTVV.

V is TRBV27 and J is TRBJ2-1; a possible D gene is TRBD2 (6 bases). Germline assignment: CDR1 MNHEY and CDR2 SMNVEV (reference sequence). Deletions cut 3 bases from V and 4 bases from J, with 13 bases between. The CDR3 is 15 amino acids. CDR3 sequence reads: CASSLSGLLYNEQFF. For the CDR3, the DNA is TGTGCCAGCAGTTTGTCGGGACTGTTATACAATGAGCAGTTCTTC.

The DNA of the CDR3 is TGTGCCAGTAGTATGGAAGGGTTCGTCACTGAAGCTTTCTTT. This translates into CASSMEGFVTEAFF. The chain couples TRBV19 to TRBJ1-1, with D unresolved. The CDR3 is made up of 14 amino acids. V gave up 3 bases and J gave up 4 bases, with 12 bases separating them. In germline, CDR1 is LNHDA, CDR2 SQIVND (reference sequence).

This clone was counted only a few times. The rearrangement links TRBV6-5 to TRBJ2-2; TRBD1 or TRBD2 may be the D gene (5 bases each). Deletions cut 6 bases from V and 0 bases from J, with 8 bases between. CDR3 size: 14 residues. The V gene's germline CDR1 is MNHEY and CDR2 SVGAGI. The CDR3 DNA is TGTGCCAGCAGAGAGGGGCCGAACACCGGGGAGCTGTTTTTT. Amino acids: CASREGPNTGELFF.

The chain's CDR3 is CASSLERNSPLHF. In nucleotides, the CDR3 is TGCGCCAGCAGCTTGGAGAGGAATTCACCCCTCCACTTT. This rearrangement joins TRBV5-1 to TRBJ1-6; D is uncertain. This CDR3 has 13 residues. The V gene lost 0 bases and the J gene lost 7 bases, with 5 bases spanning the gap. CDR1 SGHRS and CDR2 YFSETQ come from the germline V gene.

V gene TRBV20-1 combines with J gene TRBJ1-1; 8 nucleotides align to TRBD1. The CDR3 has 11 residues. Germline values: CDR1 DFQATT, CDR2 SNEGSKA (reference sequence). With 5 bases clipped from V and 8 bases from J, the junction kept 4 bases outside the gene matches. The CDR3 DNA reads TGCAGTGCTCTCCGGGACAGGGAAGCTTTCTTT. It encodes CSALRDREAFF.

This clone was detected only once. V usage is TRBV19 and J usage is TRBJ2-5, with TRBD2 matching over 7 bases. The trim removed 10 bases at V and 4 bases at J, leaving 12 bases unmatched. The CDR3 contains 14 residues. Per the germline V gene, CDR1 is LNHDA and CDR2 is SQIVND (reference sequence). CDR3 sequence (DNA): TGTGCCACCAGAGGGCAGGTAGCGGGAGAGACCCAGTACTTC. This translates into CATRGQVAGETQYF.

The V call is TRBV6-5, the J call TRBJ1-6, with D maybe TRBD1 (5 bases). The CDR3 consists of 14 residues. CDR1 MNHEY and CDR2 SVGAGI come from the germline V gene. V gave up 5 bases and J gave up 5 bases, with 10 bases separating them. The chain's CDR3 is CASSRDGNNSPLHF. CDR3 nucleotide sequence: TGTGCCAGCAGTCGGGACGGAAATAATTCACCCCTCCACTTT.

As concerns this clone: Other DNA sequences in the sample encode the same CDR3. The rearrangement links TRBV28 to TRBJ2-7, with D hard to call. The CDR3 runs 11 residues. V was cut by 2 bases and J by 4 bases, with 3 bases left in between. The germline V gene has CDR1 MDHEN and CDR2 SYDVKM. The CDR3 coding sequence is TGTGCCAGCAGTTTAAGGTACGAGCAGTACTTC. The encoded protein is CASSLRYEQYF.

This chain links TRBV12-3 or TRBV12-4 with TRBJ1-1; D is possibly TRBD1 (5 bases). This CDR3 contains 13 residues. V shed 7 bases and J shed 4 bases, with 13 bases lying between them. The CDR3 coding sequence is TGTGCCAGCACTCTTCGGGGGGGCACTGAAGCTTTCTTT. Amino acids: CASTLRGGTEAFF.

V gene TRBV7-5 combines with J gene TRBJ2-5; TRBD1 reflects the table's D call only, with no check against the DNA. TRBV7-5 has pseudogene status. The CDR3 has 16 amino acids. As DNA, the CDR3 is TGTGCCAGAAGCCCACAAGCAGGTTCGTTGTCGGAGACCCAGTACTTC. It yields the protein CARSPQAGSLSETQYF.

The table lists this clone with a count of one. This chain links TRBV3-1 (or the pseudogene TRBV3-2) with TRBJ2-7; 7 bases are a match to TRBD2. Germline CDR1 reads LGHDT; CDR2 reads YNNKEL (reference sequence). V lost 5 bases and J lost 5; bases outside the gene matches: 12. This CDR3 region has 15 residues. The CDR3, as DNA: TGTGCCAGCAGCGATACTAGCGATTCGGAAAACGAGCAGTACTTC. Translation gives CASSDTSDSENEQYF.

The V call is TRBV5-1, the J call TRBJ1-1; D unclear. From germline, CDR1 is SGHRS and CDR2 YFSETQ. CDR3 length: 11 residues. V lost 0 bases to trimming and J lost 4 bases, with 1 base between them. CDR3 amino acids: CASSLVTEAFF. As DNA, the CDR3 is TGCGCCAGCAGCTTGGTCACTGAAGCTTTCTTT.

The genes are TRBV20-1 and TRBJ1-1; the D is unclear. CDR1 is DFQATT, CDR2 SNEGSKA, per germline (reference sequence). The CDR3 runs 11 residues. Trimming took off 1 base at V and 8 bases at J, with 8 bases between the two ends. The CDR3 sequence: CSARGTGEAFF. The CDR3 DNA reads TGCAGTGCTAGAGGGACGGGGGAAGCTTTCTTT.

J is TRBJ1-6 and V is TRBV29-1; no clear D gene. This CDR3 region has 12 residues. The V gene's germline CDR1 is SQVTM and CDR2 ANQGSEA. V was cut by 8 bases and J by 5 bases, with 10 bases left in between. The CDR3 DNA reads TGCAGCCGGGGAAAAGATAATTCACCCCTCCACTTT. Translating gives CSRGKDNSPLHF.

A few counts support this clone. This chain joins TRBV5-1 and TRBJ2-3; D call uncertain. This CDR3 is built from 14 residues. Looked up from germline, CDR1 is SGHRS and CDR2 is YFSETQ. Trimming stripped 3 bases from V and 0 bases from J, with 8 bases between. CDR3 coding DNA: TGCGCCAGCAGCTCCGAAACTAGCACAGATACGCAGTATTTT. Protein product: CASSSETSTDTQYF.

The rearrangement uses TRBV9 and TRBJ1-4; D not certain. V was trimmed by 4 bases and J by 1 base, leaving 11 bases between them. CDR1 and CDR2 from the germline V gene are SGDLS and YYNGEE. This CDR3 contains 15 residues. The CDR3 DNA reads TGTGCCAGCAGCCCCCATCCTGGAACTAATGAAAAACTGTTTTTT. As protein: CASSPHPGTNEKLFF.